The source of this TCR beta chain is a study of blood T cell repertoires in COVID-19. The overall study: Both acute and convalescent COVID-19 samples were obtained from the United States, Italy and Spain. In each case, the material was cDNA or gDNA derived from T cells, B-cell-depleted T cells, or PBMCs.

J gave up 7 bases and V 9 bases, and 11 bases lay outside the gene matches. The CDR3 spans 14 residues. Germline values: CDR1 MNHEY, CDR2 SMNVEV (reference sequence). The authors' processing: It was from reference gene primer amplification that nucleated cell counts were estimated. Profiled with immunoSEQ multiplex PCR; TCRdb holds only in-frame clones, not every one. The DNA was the basis for D and trimming; V, J and clone size are from that table. The table has 200,000 or so clones, around 80% seen once. The chain is built from TRBV27 and TRBJ1-4; 7 positions match TRBD1. The sequencing input was peripheral blood. This TCR came from a human donor with acute or convalescent COVID-19. The donor label of this sample is uncertain. The CDR3 is CASSRQGVGEKLFF. The DNA for the CDR3 is TGTGCCAGTTCTCGACAGGGTGTAGGTGAAAAACTGTTTTTT. The entire variable domain, with the rest obtained from reference TRBV27 and TRBJ1-4, is as follows: EAQVTQNPRYLITVTGKKLTVTCSQNMNHEYMSWYRQDPGLGLRQIYYSMNVEVTDKGDVPEGYKVSRKEKRNFPLILESPSPNQTSLYFCASSRQGVGEKLFFGSGTQLSVL.